The rows below give T cell receptor beta chains drawn from one sample of a study of cytomegalovirus exposure and HLA in healthy donors. Here immunoSEQ multiplex PCR was the method, and the copy in TCRdb shows in-frame clones only, minus some. The table has about 200,000 clones, 70% to 80% seen once. The material sequenced was PBMCs. The receptors originated from a woman in her fifties or sixties in good health and CMV-seronegative. Both conserved end residues are part of each CDR3. Fields, in order: J gene, clone size, V gene, D gene, CDR3 DNA, CDR3 protein. A D gene is named only where the DNA matches it firmly. Some rows have no size entry. The others give once, few or many, or a class for an expanded clone.

j_gene: TRBJ2-6; abundance: .; v_gene: TRBV13; d_gene: TRBD1; CDR3nt: TGTGCCAGCCAATACAGGGGGGCTTCTGGGGCCAACGTCCTGACTTTC; CDR3aa: CASQYRGASGANVLTF
j_gene: TRBJ2-5; abundance: .; v_gene: TRBV2; d_gene: TRBD2; CDR3nt: TGTGCCAGCAACCCGGGGGGTGGGGAGACCCAGTACTTC; CDR3aa: CASNPGGGETQYF
j_gene: TRBJ2-7; abundance: .; v_gene: TRBV7-2; d_gene: TRBD2; CDR3nt: TGTGCCAGCAGCTTGATAGGGAGGGACGAGCAGTACTTC; CDR3aa: CASSLIGRDEQYF
j_gene: TRBJ2-3; abundance: few; v_gene: TRBV28; d_gene: TRBD1; CDR3nt: TGTGCCAGCAGTTTCACAGGGGCCATTAGCACAGATACGCAGTATTTT; CDR3aa: CASSFTGAISTDTQYF
j_gene: TRBJ2-5; abundance: .; v_gene: TRBV4-1; d_gene: TRBD1; CDR3nt: TGCGCCAGCAGCCCGGGACAGGGGACGGAGACCCAGTACTTC; CDR3aa: CASSPGQGTETQYF
j_gene: TRBJ1-1; abundance: .; v_gene: TRBV18; d_gene: TRBD1; CDR3nt: TGTGCCAGCTCACCACCGAATGACAGGGGAAGGTCTGAAGCTTTCTTT; CDR3aa: CASSPPNDRGRSEAFF
j_gene: TRBJ2-1; abundance: .; v_gene: TRBV5-8; d_gene: TRBD2; CDR3nt: TGTGCCAGCAGCTTGGGACTAGCGGAGTACAATGAGCAGTTCTTC; CDR3aa: CASSLGLAEYNEQFF
j_gene: TRBJ2-7; abundance: few; v_gene: TRBV6-1; d_gene: .; CDR3nt: TGTGCCAGCAGTGGGCCATCTGCTGGAGGCTCCTACGAGCAGTACTTC; CDR3aa: CASSGPSAGGSYEQYF
j_gene: TRBJ1-5; abundance: once; v_gene: TRBV28; d_gene: .; CDR3nt: TGTGCCAGCAGGGGGGCCTTTAGCAATCAGCCCCAGCATTTT; CDR3aa: CASRGAFSNQPQHF
j_gene: TRBJ1-1; abundance: few; v_gene: TRBV6-1; d_gene: TRBD1; CDR3nt: TGTGCCAGCAGTACTTTGACAGGGAGAGCTTTCTTT; CDR3aa: CASSTLTGRAFF
j_gene: TRBJ1-2; abundance: .; v_gene: TRBV25-1; d_gene: TRBD1; CDR3nt: TGTGCCAACCCCCCGGGACAGGGCAGAGGCTACACCTTC; CDR3aa: CANPPGQGRGYTF
j_gene: TRBJ1-3; abundance: .; v_gene: TRBV28; d_gene: .; CDR3nt: TGTGCCAGCAGTTCCCCCCCCTCCTCTGGAAACACCATATATTTT; CDR3aa: CASSSPPSSGNTIYF
j_gene: TRBJ2-1; abundance: .; v_gene: TRBV5-6; d_gene: TRBD2; CDR3nt: TGTGCCAGCAGCTCAGGACTAGCGGGAGGTATCCACAATGAGCAGTTCTTC; CDR3aa: CASSSGLAGGIHNEQFF
j_gene: TRBJ2-1; abundance: .; v_gene: TRBV5-1; d_gene: TRBD2; CDR3nt: TGCGCCAGCAGCTTGGCAGCGGGAAAGGATGAGCAGTTCTTC; CDR3aa: CASSLAAGKDEQFF
j_gene: TRBJ2-7; abundance: .; v_gene: TRBV28; d_gene: TRBD1; CDR3nt: TGTGCCAGCACCTCCCCGGGACAGCCGTCTTACGAGCAGTACTTC; CDR3aa: CASTSPGQPSYEQYF
j_gene: TRBJ1-3; abundance: .; v_gene: TRBV6-5; d_gene: .; CDR3nt: TGTGCCAGCAGTTACTCGAGGTTCTCTGGAAACACCATATATTTT; CDR3aa: CASSYSRFSGNTIYF
j_gene: TRBJ2-3; abundance: .; v_gene: TRBV28; d_gene: .; CDR3nt: TGTGCCAGCACCCGGACTCAGACGCAGTATTTT; CDR3aa: CASTRTQTQYF